The rows below give T cell receptor beta chains drawn from one sample of a study of blood T cell repertoires in COVID-19. TCRdb's copy holds only in-frame clones and misses some; the assay was immunoSEQ multiplex PCR. This sample yields roughly 230,000 clones, of which around nine tenths are seen a single time; 7.2% belongs to the top ten. Source material: PBMCs or T cells enriched from blood (not recorded which). The receptors shown here come from a man aged 25-45 years in a cohort exposed to, infected with or recovered from COVID-19 (not recorded which). Both conserved end residues are part of each CDR3. D genes are given only for firm matches. Clone size is stated in some rows and not others, as once, few, many or a class when expanded.

D gene,clone size,V gene,J gene,CDR3 DNA,CDR3 protein
NA,NA,TRBV18,TRBJ1-5,TGTGCCAGCTCACCTTTAGGACAGTCTCTAGGGCCCCAGCATTTT,CASSPLGQSLGPQHF
NA,NA,TRBV27,TRBJ1-1,TGTGCCAGCAGTTTACTTCCGGGGAACACTGAAGCTTTCTTT,CASSLLPGNTEAFF
NA,once,TRBV28,TRBJ1-2,TGTGCCAGCAGAGGGGGGGCCGTGGCAGGTGGCTACACCTTC,CASRGGAVAGGYTF
NA,NA,TRBV5-4,TRBJ2-4,TGTGCCAGCAGCACCAGACGGGAGATAGCCAAAAACATTCAGTACTTC,CASSTRREIAKNIQYF
NA,NA,TRBV6-1,TRBJ2-7,TGTGCCAGCAGTGAACACAGGGTGGGGGAATTCTACGAGCAGTACTTC,CASSEHRVGEFYEQYF
NA,NA,TRBV7-8,TRBJ1-5,TGTGCCAGCAGCCCCGGCGGAGGGTCCGAGAGATATAGCAATCAGCCCCAGCATTTT,CASSPGGGSERYSNQPQHF
NA,few,TRBV6-5,TRBJ1-4,TGTGCCAGTGGAGCCAGGGAGGATAAAAAACTGTTTTTT,CASGAREDKKLFF
TRBD1,NA,TRBV7-9,TRBJ2-7,TGTGCCAGCAGCTTCGGGACAGGGCTGAACGAGCAGTACTTC,CASSFGTGLNEQYF
TRBD1,NA,TRBV28,TRBJ1-3,TGTGCCAGCAGTTCGTCTGGGACAGGCTTTCGAAACACCATATATTTT,CASSSSGTGFRNTIYF
TRBD2,NA,TRBV28,TRBJ2-3,TGTGCCAGCAGTCTACTAGCGGGAGGCACAGATACGCAGTATTTT,CASSLLAGGTDTQYF
NA,NA,TRBV24-1,TRBJ2-5,TGTGCCACCAGTGATTTCGTCAGGGCGCAAGAGACCCAGTACTTC,CATSDFVRAQETQYF
TRBD1,NA,TRBV3-1/TRBV3-2,TRBJ2-1,TGTGCCAGCAGCCAAGATAAATTACAGGGGGCAGTCTACAATGAGCAGTTCTTC,CASSQDKLQGAVYNEQFF
TRBD2,NA,TRBV18,TRBJ2-1,TGTGCCAGCTCACTAACGACTAGCAGAAACAACTATGAAAGCGATGAGCAGTTCTTC,CASSLTTSRNNYESDEQFF
TRBD1,NA,TRBV5-4,TRBJ2-7,TGTGCCAGCAGCTTTATACAGGGGATCGACGAGCAGTACTTC,CASSFIQGIDEQYF
NA,NA,TRBV28,TRBJ1-4,TGTGCCAGCAGGGATAGATGGGGCGAGAATGAAAAACTGTTTTTT,CASRDRWGENEKLFF
NA,NA,TRBV29-1,TRBJ1-3,TGCAGCGTTGAGGGGGCGGAGAGCTCTGGAAACACCATATATTTT,CSVEGAESSGNTIYF